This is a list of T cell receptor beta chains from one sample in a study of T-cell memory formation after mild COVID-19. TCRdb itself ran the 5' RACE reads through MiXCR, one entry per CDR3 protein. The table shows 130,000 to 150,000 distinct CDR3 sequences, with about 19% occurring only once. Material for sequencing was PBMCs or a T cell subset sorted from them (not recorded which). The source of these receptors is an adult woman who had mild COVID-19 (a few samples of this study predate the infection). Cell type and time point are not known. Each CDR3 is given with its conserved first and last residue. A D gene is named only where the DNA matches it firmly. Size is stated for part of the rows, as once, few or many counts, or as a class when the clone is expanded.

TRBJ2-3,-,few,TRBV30,TGTGCCTGGAGCGATGGGCTGAGCTGGGCAGATACGCAGTATTTT,CAWSDGLSWADTQYF
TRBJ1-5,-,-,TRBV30,TGTGCCTGGGAGGGAGGCCACGGCCAGCCCCAGCATTTT,CAWEGGHGQPQHF
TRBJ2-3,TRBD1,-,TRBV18,TGTGCCAGCTCACCACTACAGGGGGCGCGGGATACGCAGTATTTT,CASSPLQGARDTQYF
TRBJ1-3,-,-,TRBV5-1,TGCGCCAGCAGCACCGACGGTTCCTCTGGAAACACCATATATTTT,CASSTDGSSGNTIYF
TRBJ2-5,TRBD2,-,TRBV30,TGTAAACTAGCGAAGACCCAGTACTTC,CKLAKTQYF
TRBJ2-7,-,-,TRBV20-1,TGCAGTGCTAGAGATTCTAGCGTCAGCTCCTACGAGCAGTACTTC,CSARDSSVSSYEQYF
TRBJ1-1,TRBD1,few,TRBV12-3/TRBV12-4,TGTGCCAGCAGTTTCCGGCAGGGGGCGAACACTGAAGCTTTCTTT,CASSFRQGANTEAFF
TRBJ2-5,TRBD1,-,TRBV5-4,TGTGCCAGCAGCTTGTCACAGGGGGTGATGGGAGAGACCCAGTACTTC,CASSLSQGVMGETQYF
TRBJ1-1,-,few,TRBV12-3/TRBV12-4,TGTGCCAGCAGCCCCAACCGCAGGGTTACTGAAGCTTTCTTT,CASSPNRRVTEAFF
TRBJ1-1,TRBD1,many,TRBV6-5,TGTGCCAGCAGTTGGGACAGAGAAGCTTTCTTT,CASSWDREAFF
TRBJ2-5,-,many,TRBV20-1,TGCAGTGCTAGGGTGGGACTTTCCAAAGAGACCCAGTACTTC,CSARVGLSKETQYF
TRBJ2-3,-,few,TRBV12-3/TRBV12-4,TGTGCCAGCAGCTCCACGTGGGAAGCGCTTAGCACAGATACGCAGTATTTT,CASSSTWEALSTDTQYF
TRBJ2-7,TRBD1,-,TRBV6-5,TGTGCCAGCAGCCCTTATGGGGGGACAGGGTCCTACGAGCAGTACTTC,CASSPYGGTGSYEQYF
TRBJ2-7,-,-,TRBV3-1,TGTGCCAGCAGCCAACTGACTGACTGGAAAGCGGACTACGAGCAGTACTTC,CASSQLTDWKADYEQYF
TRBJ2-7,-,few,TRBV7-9,TGTGCCAGCAGCTTAGCCGGGAGCGACGAGCAGTACTTC,CASSLAGSDEQYF
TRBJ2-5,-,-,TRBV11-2,TGTGCCAGCAGCTTAAGCAGGGCGGAGACCCAGTACTTC,CASSLSRAETQYF
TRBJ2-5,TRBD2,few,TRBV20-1,TGCAGTGCTAGCGTTTGGCGGGGGGCGCAAGAGACCCAGTACTTC,CSASVWRGAQETQYF